One and the same sample provided the 10 T cell receptor beta chains below, sequenced in a study of patients and donors after allogeneic stem cell transplantation. TCRdb ran MiXCR on the RT-PCR reads and lists one entry per CDR3 protein. The repertoire has roughly 140,000 distinct CDR3 sequences, 30% to 45% of them found once; the top ten carry 50%. Material: blood, either unsorted or a sorted T cell fraction (not recorded which). The receptors originated from a human donor who was either an allogeneic HSCT recipient or a stem cell or donor lymphocyte infusion donor (not recorded which). It is not recorded whose cells these are; they may come from a transplant donor.

The chain is built from TRBV20-1 and TRBJ1-2; the D is unclear. V shed 3 bases and J shed 5 bases, with 7 bases lying between them. Germline V gene sequence: CDR1 DFQATT, CDR2 SNEGSKA (reference sequence). This CDR3 is 11 amino acids long. CDR3: CSARAPYGYTF. The CDR3 DNA reads TGCAGTGCTAGGGCCCCGTATGGCTACACCTTC.

The chain is built from TRBV6-5 and TRBJ1-6, with no clear D. Trimming took off 2 bases at V and 4 bases at J, with 3 bases between the two ends. Germline CDR1 is MNHEY and CDR2 is SVGAGI. This CDR3 is 13 amino acids long. The CDR3 nucleotides are TGTGCCAGCAGTTACCGTTATAATTCACCCCTCCACTTT. Amino acid sequence: CASSYRYNSPLHF.

This sequence joins TRBV6-5 and TRBJ1-4; tentative D call: TRBD1 (5 bases). The CDR3 spans 14 residues. Germline values: CDR1 MNHEY, CDR2 SVGAGI. The V gene lost 6 bases and the J gene lost 0 bases, with 8 bases spanning the gap. This CDR3 reads CASSDSATNEKLFF. The CDR3 DNA is TGTGCCAGCAGCGACAGCGCAACTAATGAAAAACTGTTTTTT.

The V gene is TRBV4-2, the J gene TRBJ2-2; D tentatively reads TRBD1 or TRBD2 (5 bases each). Germline lookup yields CDR1 LGHNA and CDR2 YNFKEQ. The CDR3 contains 16 residues. V was trimmed by 4 bases and J by 0 bases, leaving 12 bases between them. The CDR3 region has the DNA TGTGCCAGCAGCCGCGGGCGAGGGGCGAACACCGGGGAGCTGTTTTTT. This encodes CASSRGRGANTGELFF.

This rearrangement joins TRBV6-5 to TRBJ2-2; D not certain. CDR1 and CDR2 (germline): MNHEY, SVGAGI. V was pared by 2 bases and J by 6 bases, with 10 bases between. This CDR3 has 14 amino acids. Here the CDR3 reads CASSYGLVAGELFF. The DNA for the CDR3 is TGTGCCAGCAGTTACGGGCTAGTCGCCGGGGAGCTGTTTTTT.

In its sample, this clonotype was seen a few times. The chain joins TRBV27 to TRBJ2-7; 9 bases align to TRBD1. Germline-derived CDR1 and CDR2 are MNHEY and SMNVEV (reference sequence). This CDR3 spans 17 amino acids. Unmatched junction bases numbered 10, after V lost 2 bases and J lost 2 bases. Here the CDR3 DNA reads TGTGCCAGCAGTTTACTGTCTCCCGGGACAGGGACCTACGAGCAGTACTTC. Translated: CASSLLSPGTGTYEQYF.

This clonotype was found a few times. The J gene is TRBJ1-2, the V gene TRBV28, with 7 nucleotides matching TRBD1. The CDR3 covers 14 residues. The germline V gene encodes CDR1 MDHEN and CDR2 SYDVKM. The junction had 9 bases not matched to a gene; V was cut back by 7 bases and J by 4 bases. The CDR3 loop reads CASNWDSVTYGYTF. The CDR3 DNA reads TGTGCCAGCAATTGGGACAGCGTCACCTATGGCTACACCTTC.

In this sample, this clonotype turned up a few times. The chain recombines TRBV6-2 or TRBV6-3 with TRBJ2-3; D ambiguous. From germline, CDR1 is MNHEY and CDR2 SVGEGT. V was cut by 0 bases and J by 1 base, with 11 bases left in between. The CDR3 spans 16 residues. CDR3 nucleotide sequence: TGTGCCAGCAGTTACTCGATAGGGCAGGGCACAGATACGCAGTATTTT. Its translation is CASSYSIGQGTDTQYF.

The V and J genes are TRBV7-2 and TRBJ1-5, with 7 bases that match TRBD1. From germline, CDR1 is SGHTA and CDR2 FQGNSA. The J segment lost 7 bases and the V segment lost 2 bases, leaving 8 bases of the junction unmatched. The CDR3 has 15 residues. The CDR3 region has the DNA TGTGCCAGCAGCTTATCGGCAGGGGGAAGACAGCCCCAGCATTTT. Its protein is CASSLSAGGRQPQHF.

This clonotype was picked up a small number of times. V is TRBV15 and J is TRBJ1-1; the D is unclear. Germline V gene lookup returns CDR1 LNHNV and CDR2 YYDKDF (reference sequence). V dropped 5 bases and J dropped 12 bases, with 13 bases sitting between them. The CDR3 length is 11 residues. CDR3 protein: CATSEDEVTFF. The CDR3 DNA follows: TGTGCCACCAGCGAGGATGAGGTGACTTTCTTT.